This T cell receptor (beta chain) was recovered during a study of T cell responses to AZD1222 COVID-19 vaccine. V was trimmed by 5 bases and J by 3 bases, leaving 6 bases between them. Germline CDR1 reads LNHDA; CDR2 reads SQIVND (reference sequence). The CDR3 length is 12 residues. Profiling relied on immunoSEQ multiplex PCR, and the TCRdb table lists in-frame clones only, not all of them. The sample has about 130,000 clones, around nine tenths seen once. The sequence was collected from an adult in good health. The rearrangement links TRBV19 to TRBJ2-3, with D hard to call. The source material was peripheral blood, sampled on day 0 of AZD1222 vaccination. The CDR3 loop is CASSLQTDTQYF. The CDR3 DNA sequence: TGTGCCAGTAGTTTGCAGACAGATACGCAGTATTTT.